The 18 T cell receptor beta chains presented below share a single source sample, sequenced in a study of blood T cell repertoires in COVID-19. The data were produced by immunoSEQ multiplex PCR, yet TCRdb's version contains in-frame clones alone and is incomplete. The repertoire holds fewer than 350,000 clones, with 88% as singletons. The sequenced sample was peripheral blood. The source of these receptors is a man aged 18 to 30 with active or convalescent COVID-19.

The J gene is TRBJ1-3, the V gene TRBV19; D gene unclear. Germline-derived CDR1 and CDR2 are LNHDA and SQIVND (reference sequence). V lost 3 bases and J lost 0, with 3 bases in between. There are 13 residues in the CDR3. The CDR3 here is CASSMSSGNTIYF. DNA for the CDR3: TGTGCCAGTAGTATGAGCTCTGGAAACACCATATATTTT.

The V call is TRBV7-2, the J call TRBJ2-2; TRBD2 matches at 11 bases. The germline gives CDR1 SGHTA, CDR2 FQGNSA. This CDR3 has 18 residues. Trimming cost V 3 bases and J 6 bases; bases outside gene matches: 12. CDR3 region: CASSLKGSGGAFPGELFF. CDR3 nucleotide sequence: TGTGCCAGCAGCTTGAAGGGTAGCGGGGGGGCCTTTCCCGGGGAGCTGTTTTTT.

J is TRBJ1-5 and V is TRBV5-6; D is unresolved. The ends were cut back, 1 base at V and 1 base at J, with 12 bases in the middle. CDR3 size: 16 residues. Germline CDR1 SGHDT, CDR2 YYEEEE. The CDR3 DNA reads as TGTGCCAGCAGCTTGTCTGGAGGGCGCAGCAATCAGCCCCAGCATTTT. Translation gives CASSLSGGRSNQPQHF.

V is TRBV7-8 and J is TRBJ1-4; no clear D gene. The germline V gene has CDR1 SGHVS and CDR2 FQNEAQ. The CDR3 consists of 15 residues. V was pared by 1 base and J by 3 bases, with 9 bases between. The CDR3 DNA reads as TGTGCCAGCAGCTTAGTGTGGCAGTCTAATGAAAAACTGTTTTTT. Protein product: CASSLVWQSNEKLFF.

The V and J genes are TRBV4-1 and TRBJ1-1; D uncertain. V dropped 0 bases and J dropped 1 base, with 12 bases sitting between them. CDR3 length: 16 amino acids. Looked up from germline, CDR1 is MGHRA and CDR2 is YSYEKL. CDR3 region: CASSQEGGRANTEAFF. CDR3 bases: TGCGCCAGCAGCCAAGAAGGAGGGCGAGCGAACACTGAAGCTTTCTTT.

The chain has TRBV7-9 and TRBJ1-1; D is unresolved. The CDR3 contains 16 residues. Germline lookup yields CDR1 SEHNR and CDR2 FQNEAQ (reference sequence). V lost 5 bases, J lost 2 bases, and 18 bases lay in between. CDR3 in DNA: TGTGCCAGCAGCCCCGGTCCGGCGGGGTATAACACTGAAGCTTTCTTT. Translating gives CASSPGPAGYNTEAFF.

This rearrangement joins TRBV27 to TRBJ2-5; weak D call: TRBD2 (7 bases). This CDR3 comprises 16 residues. Germline V lookup: CDR1 MNHEY, CDR2 SMNVEV (reference sequence). V lost 6 bases and J lost 1, with 18 bases in between. CDR3 protein: CASSPGGGVFQETQYF. CDR3 nucleotide sequence: TGTGCCAGCAGCCCCGGAGGGGGGGTCTTCCAAGAGACCCAGTACTTC.

This sequence joins TRBV23-1 and TRBJ1-3; D call uncertain. TRBV23-1 is an ORF; its function is uncertain. The CDR3 spans 19 residues. V was clipped by 0 bases and J by 0 bases, with 18 bases between them. The CDR3 coding sequence is TGCGCCAGCAGTCAATCATCCCCCATAAGCCCACTCTCTGGAAACACCATATATTTT. Protein sequence: CASSQSSPISPLSGNTIYF.

The V call is TRBV5-1, the J call TRBJ1-1; 7 nucleotides line up with TRBD1. Germline V gives CDR1 SGHRS, CDR2 YFSETQ. The J segment lost 0 bases and the V segment lost 5 bases, leaving 10 bases of the junction unmatched. This CDR3 is built from 16 residues. CDR3 sequence (DNA): TGCGCCAGCAGTCCCAACCCGGGACAGATGAACACTGAAGCTTTCTTT. It is translated as CASSPNPGQMNTEAFF.

The V call is TRBV3-1 (or the pseudogene TRBV3-2), the J call TRBJ2-1, with D unclear. Germline CDR1 reads LGHDT; CDR2 reads YNNKEL (reference sequence). V was trimmed by 0 bases and J by 6 bases, leaving 6 bases between them. The CDR3 has 13 residues. As DNA, the CDR3 is TGTGCCAGCAGCCAAGATCCGGTCAATGAGCAGTTCTTC. Protein product: CASSQDPVNEQFF.

A few counts support this clone. This chain links TRBV6-5 with TRBJ1-2; D may be TRBD1 (6 bases). The CDR3 is 14 amino acids. Looked up from germline, CDR1 is MNHEY and CDR2 is SVGAGI. V lost 4 bases and J 2 bases, leaving 11 bases between the germline ends. The CDR3 loop is CASSSWTENYGYTF. CDR3 DNA sequence: TGTGCCAGCAGTTCGTGGACAGAGAACTATGGCTACACCTTC.

CDR3 DNA: TGTGCCAGCCTAGCGGGGGGGTGGTCAGATACGCAGTATTTT. This translates into CASLAGGWSDTQYF. The chain joins TRBV2 to TRBJ2-3, with 12 bases identical to TRBD2. The junction had 4 bases not matched to a gene; V was cut back by 8 bases and J by 4 bases. Germline V lookup: CDR1 SNHLY, CDR2 FYNNEI. There are 14 residues in the CDR3.

This clone has a handful of counts. The chain links TRBV6-5 to TRBJ2-5; 7 bases match TRBD2. The V segment lost 0 bases and the J segment 5 bases; nucleotides outside the gene matches: 6. The CDR3 runs to 15 residues. CDR1 and CDR2 (germline): MNHEY, SVGAGI. The CDR3 spells CASSYSPGGGETQYF. The CDR3 coding sequence is TGTGCCAGCAGTTACTCGCCGGGGGGTGGGGAGACCCAGTACTTC.

The genes are TRBV12-5 and TRBJ1-1; D is ambiguous. Trimming stripped 6 bases from V and 1 base from J, with 6 bases between. Germline CDR1 LGHNT, CDR2 FRNRAP. This CDR3 is 12 amino acids long. In nucleotides, the CDR3 is TGTGCTAGTGGGACGGGGAACACTGAAGCTTTCTTT. Protein: CASGTGNTEAFF. The whole variable domain, remainder taken from reference TRBV12-5 and TRBJ1-1, is DARVTQTPRHKVTEMGQEVTMRCQPILGHNTVFWYRQTMMQGLELLAYFRNRAPLDDSGMPKDRFSAEMPDATLATLKIQPSEPRDSAVYFCASGTGNTEAFFGQGTRLTVV.

The rearrangement links TRBV18 to TRBJ1-5; no clear D gene. The CDR3 length is 18 residues. Trimming left V 1 base short and J 0 bases short, with 16 bases between. The germline CDR1 and CDR2 sequences are KGHSH and LQKENI. The CDR3 is CASSPRNPAAYSNQPQHF. The CDR3 nucleotides are TGTGCCAGCTCACCACGCAATCCGGCAGCGTATAGCAATCAGCCCCAGCATTTT.

This sequence joins TRBV5-1 and TRBJ1-4; 8 positions agree with TRBD1. CDR1 and CDR2 (germline): SGHRS, YFSETQ. The CDR3 is 15 amino acids. J was trimmed by 8 bases and V by 4 bases; bases with no gene match: 10. In DNA form, the CDR3 reads TGCGCCAGCAGCCCAAGGACAGGGTCAAACGAAAAACTGTTTTTT. Residues: CASSPRTGSNEKLFF.

The chain is built from TRBV5-8 and TRBJ2-5; 7 bases map to TRBD1. The ends lost 3 bases at V and 3 bases at J; junction bases unmatched: 5. The CDR3 runs to 14 residues. CDR1 is SGHTS, CDR2 YDEGEE, per germline. The CDR3 DNA reads TGTGCCAGCAGCTCATACGGGACAGAAGAGACCCAGTACTTC. Protein product: CASSSYGTEETQYF.

The chain uses TRBV4-1 and TRBJ2-3; TRBD2 matches 8 bases. CDR3 size: 17 residues. V lost 4 bases, J lost 4 bases, and 13 bases stayed unmatched. CDR1 MGHRA and CDR2 YSYEKL come from the germline V gene. In DNA, the CDR3 is TGCGCCAGCAGCCTTCTGAGGGCGGGGGGCCCACCAGATACGCAGTATTTT. Translation: CASSLLRAGGPPDTQYF.